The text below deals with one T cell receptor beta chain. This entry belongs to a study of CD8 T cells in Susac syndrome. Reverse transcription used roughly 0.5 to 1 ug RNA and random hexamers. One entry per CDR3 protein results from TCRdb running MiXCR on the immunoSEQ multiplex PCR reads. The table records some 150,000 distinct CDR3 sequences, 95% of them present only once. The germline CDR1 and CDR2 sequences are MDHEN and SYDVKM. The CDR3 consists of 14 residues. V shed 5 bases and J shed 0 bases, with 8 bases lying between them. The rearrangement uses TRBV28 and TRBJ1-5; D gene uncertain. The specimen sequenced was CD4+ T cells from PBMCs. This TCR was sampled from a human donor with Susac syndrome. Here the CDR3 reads CASSPYNSNQPQHF. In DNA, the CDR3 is TGTGCCAGCAGTCCATACAATAGCAATCAGCCCCAGCATTTT.